This T cell receptor beta chain appears in the sequencing data of a study of T cell changes during pregnancy in multiple sclerosis. Looked up from germline, CDR1 is PRHDT and CDR2 is FYEKMQ (reference sequence). V lost 2 bases and J lost 2; bases outside the gene matches: 18. The CDR3 loop spans 20 amino acids. The table came from immunoSEQ multiplex PCR; TCRdb's copy has only in-frame clones and leaves some out. Of approximately 88,000 clones listed, 94% are singletons. This sequence was found in a female donor with multiple sclerosis, enrolled in a pregnancy study. Material: peripheral blood, obtained in the third trimester of pregnancy. The rearrangement joins TRBV13 to TRBJ2-3; 8 nucleotides align to TRBD2. CDR3 nucleotides: TGTGCCAGCAGCTTAAGTTCCGGTCGTAGGGCGGGAGGATCCACAGATACGCAGTATTTT. This encodes CASSLSSGRRAGGSTDTQYF.